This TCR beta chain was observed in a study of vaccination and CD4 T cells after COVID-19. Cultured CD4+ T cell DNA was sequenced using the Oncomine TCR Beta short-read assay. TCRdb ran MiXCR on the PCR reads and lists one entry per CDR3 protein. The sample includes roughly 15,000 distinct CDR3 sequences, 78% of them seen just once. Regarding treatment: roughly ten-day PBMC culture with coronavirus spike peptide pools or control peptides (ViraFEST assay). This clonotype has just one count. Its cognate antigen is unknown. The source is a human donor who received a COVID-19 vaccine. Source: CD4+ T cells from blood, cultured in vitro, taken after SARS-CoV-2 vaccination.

CDR3 region: CASSSRTSGGGEQFF. In nucleotides, the CDR3 is TGTGCCAGCAGTTCCCGGACTAGCGGGGGTGGTGAGCAGTTCTTC. This chain connects TRBV7-3 to TRBJ2-1, with 13 bases aligning to TRBD2. CDR3 size: 15 residues. With 6 bases clipped from V and 9 bases from J, the junction kept 8 bases outside the gene matches. CDR1 and CDR2 from the germline V gene are SGHTA and FQGTGA.